A single sample gave rise to the 18 T cell receptor beta chains below, sequenced in a study of T cell responses to AZD1222 COVID-19 vaccine. The table came from immunoSEQ multiplex PCR; TCRdb's copy has only in-frame clones and leaves some out. The sample includes 150,000 to 200,000 clones, 88% of them seen just once. This specimen was peripheral blood, taken on day 0 of AZD1222 vaccination. The source of these receptors is an adult in good health.

The chain joins TRBV29-1 to TRBJ1-4; perhaps TRBD1 as D (6 bases). CDR1 and CDR2 from the germline V gene are SQVTM and ANQGSEA. V lost 4 bases and J lost 8, with 20 bases in between. The CDR3 is 15 residues long. The CDR3 DNA sequence: TGCAGCGTTGGCCCCACTAGGGGGGCACCGGAAAAACTGTTTTTT. It is translated as CSVGPTRGAPEKLFF.

Notes on this clone: This specimen includes other DNA sequences encoding the same CDR3. This chain links TRBV6-5 with TRBJ1-1; a possible D gene is TRBD1 (5 bases). The CDR3 consists of 13 residues. V lost 2 bases to trimming and J lost 3 bases, with 7 bases between them. Germline-derived CDR1 and CDR2 are MNHEY and SVGAGI. The CDR3 protein is CASSYGGYTEAFF. The CDR3 DNA sequence: TGTGCCAGCAGTTACGGGGGTTACACTGAAGCTTTCTTT.

The rearrangement joins TRBV29-1 to TRBJ1-2; 12 bases line up with TRBD1. Trimming cost V 6 bases and J 8 bases; bases outside gene matches: 10. CDR1 is SQVTM, CDR2 ANQGSEA, per germline. The CDR3 runs 14 residues. CDR3 residues: CSVPGQGARGGYTF. As DNA, the CDR3 is TGCAGCGTACCGGGACAGGGGGCGCGGGGAGGCTACACCTTC.

In nucleotides, the CDR3 is TGTGCCAGCAGCTTAGGGACCGGGAGTAATTCACCCCTCCACTTT. Translated, it gives CASSLGTGSNSPLHF. The V and J genes are TRBV11-2 and TRBJ1-6; D is undetermined. V dropped 1 base and J dropped 6 bases, with 10 bases sitting between them. Germline V gives CDR1 SGHAT, CDR2 FQNNGV. The CDR3 has 15 residues.

The chain recombines TRBV5-1 with TRBJ2-1; possibly TRBD1 or TRBD2 for D (7 bases each). CDR3 length: 15 amino acids. V lost 1 base and J 4 bases, leaving 12 bases between the germline ends. In germline, CDR1 is SGHRS, CDR2 YFSETQ. The CDR3 is CASSLQGGTYNEQFF. CDR3 sequence (DNA): TGCGCCAGCAGCTTGCAGGGGGGGACGTACAATGAGCAGTTCTTC. Filled out from reference TRBV5-1 and TRBJ2-1, the complete variable domain reads KAGVTQTPRYLIKTRGQQVTLSCSPISGHRSVSWYQQTPGQGLQFLFEYFSETQRNKGNFPGRFSGRQFSNSRSEMNVSTLELGDSALYLCASSLQGGTYNEQFFGPGTRLTVL.

The chain recombines TRBV13 with TRBJ1-2; TRBD1 is a possible D gene (5 bases). The germline V gene encodes CDR1 PRHDT and CDR2 FYEKMQ (reference sequence). Trimming removed 2 bases at V and 7 bases at J, with 8 bases between. This CDR3 spans 12 amino acids. DNA of the CDR3: TGTGCCAGCAGCTTAACAGGTAGTGGCTACACCTTC. Translation gives CASSLTGSGYTF. The full variable domain, rest sourced from reference TRBV13 and TRBJ1-2, is AAGVIQSPRHLIKEKRETATLKCYPIPRHDTVYWYQQGPGQDPQFLISFYEKMQSDKGSIPDRFSAQQFSDYHSELNMSSLELGDSALYFCASSLTGSGYTFGSGTRLTVV.

V is TRBV2 and J is TRBJ1-2, with D perhaps TRBD1 (5 bases). The CDR3 covers 14 residues. Germline V lookup: CDR1 SNHLY, CDR2 FYNNEI. V lost 10 bases, J lost 0 bases, and 15 bases lay in between. The CDR3 DNA is TGTGCCACCCAGAGGGACGGTACTAACTATGGCTACACCTTC. Its protein product is CATQRDGTNYGYTF.

The V call is TRBV10-3, the J call TRBJ1-1; D is possibly TRBD1 (6 bases). The CDR3 runs 13 residues. Germline loops: CDR1 ENHRY, CDR2 SYGVKD. V shed 6 bases and J shed 7 bases, with 15 bases lying between them. This CDR3 reads CAIRRGESVEAFF. CDR3 nucleotides: TGTGCCATCAGGAGGGGGGAATCGGTTGAAGCTTTCTTT.

The table lists this clone with a count of one. The chain employs TRBV3-1 (or the pseudogene TRBV3-2) and TRBJ1-6; D unresolved. V lost 1 base, J lost 10 bases, and 5 bases lay in between. Germline V gives CDR1 LGHDT, CDR2 YNNKEL (reference sequence). The CDR3 sequence is 12 residues long. The CDR3 region is CASSQVQSPLHF. The CDR3 coding sequence is TGTGCCAGCAGCCAAGTTCAATCACCCCTCCACTTT.

This chain connects TRBV28 to TRBJ1-5; D might be TRBD1 (6 bases). Looked up from germline, CDR1 is MDHEN and CDR2 is SYDVKM. Trimming stripped 7 bases from V and 6 bases from J, with 16 bases between. The CDR3 has 14 residues. The CDR3 DNA reads as TGTGCCAGCACGGGGGCATTGGGTACTCAGCCCCAGCATTTT. Translated, it gives CASTGALGTQPQHF.

The chain joins TRBV7-9 to TRBJ1-4, with 12 bases that match TRBD1. J lost 6 bases, V lost 1 base, and 3 bases had no gene match. Germline CDR1 and CDR2: SEHNR and FQNEAQ (reference sequence). The CDR3 consists of 16 residues. The CDR3 loop reads CASSLGDRGPDEKLFF. The CDR3 DNA reads TGTGCCAGCAGCTTAGGGGACAGGGGGCCGGATGAAAAACTGTTTTTT. The entire variable domain, with the rest obtained from reference TRBV7-9 and TRBJ1-4, is as follows: DTGVSQNPRHKITKRGQNVTFRCDPISEHNRLYWYRQTLGQGPEFLTYFQNEAQLEKSRLLSDRFSAERPKGSFSTLEIQRTEQGDSAMYLCASSLGDRGPDEKLFFGSGTQLSVL.

The rearrangement uses TRBV30 and TRBJ1-4; D gene unclear. The CDR3 spans 12 residues. V dropped 4 bases and J dropped 3 bases, with 6 bases sitting between them. In germline, CDR1 is GTSNPN, CDR2 SVGIG (reference sequence). The CDR3 DNA sequence: TGTGCCTGGAAAGGGCCTAATGAAAAACTGTTTTTT. Translated: CAWKGPNEKLFF.

The chain joins TRBV4-2 to TRBJ1-1; D might be TRBD1 (6 bases). V was shortened by 4 bases and J by 6 bases, with 15 bases between the two germline ends. This CDR3 region has 14 residues. Germline CDR1 reads LGHNA; CDR2 reads YNFKEQ. CDR3 DNA: TGTGCCAGCAGCCCGTCCCAGGGGAATCCTGAAGCTTTCTTT. It translates to CASSPSQGNPEAFF.

The chain couples TRBV5-1 to TRBJ2-7, with 8 bases identical to TRBD1. The CDR3 loop spans 13 amino acids. V gave up 4 bases and J gave up 5 bases; unmatched junction bases: 5. The germline V gene encodes CDR1 SGHRS and CDR2 YFSETQ. CDR3 coding DNA: TGCGCCAGCAGCCCGGACAGGGCACACGAGCAGTACTTC. It encodes CASSPDRAHEQYF.

The rearrangement uses TRBV19 and TRBJ1-4, with D unclear. Deletions cut 5 bases from V and 7 bases from J, with 20 bases between. In germline, CDR1 is LNHDA, CDR2 SQIVND (reference sequence). The CDR3 has 16 amino acids. The CDR3 loop reads CASSASGPLRIEKLFF. The CDR3 coding sequence is TGTGCCAGTAGTGCATCCGGGCCCCTCCGTATTGAAAAACTGTTTTTT.

This chain's CDR3 is CSVPGLNTEAFF. The DNA for the CDR3 is TGCAGCGTTCCGGGACTGAACACTGAAGCTTTCTTT. This chain connects TRBV29-1 to TRBJ1-1; TRBD1 is a possible D gene (5 bases). Per germline, CDR1 SQVTM and CDR2 ANQGSEA. V lost 5 bases and J lost 0, with 7 bases in between. CDR3 length equals 12 residues.

The chain links TRBV9 to TRBJ2-7; 9 bases are a match to TRBD2. Losses at the gene ends were 0 bases for V and 6 bases for J; bases not matched to a gene: 10. This CDR3 is 16 amino acids long. Germline V gene sequence: CDR1 SGDLS, CDR2 YYNGEE. The CDR3 nucleotides read TGTGCCAGCAGCGTAGTTGCGGGGGGGAATTTGGGCGAGCAGTACTTC. It specifies CASSVVAGGNLGEQYF.

The gene calls are TRBV28 and TRBJ2-5; 13 nucleotides agree with TRBD2. Germline values: CDR1 MDHEN, CDR2 SYDVKM. The CDR3 totals 15 residues. Trimming took 2 bases from V and 5 from J; bases not matched to a gene: 2. CDR3 nucleotides: TGTGCCAGCAGTTTAGGGACTAGCGGGGCCGAGACCCAGTACTTC. This codes for CASSLGTSGAETQYF. The entire variable domain, with the rest obtained from reference TRBV28 and TRBJ2-5, is as follows: DVKVTQSSRYLVKRTGEKVFLECVQDMDHENMFWYRQDPGLGLRLIYFSYDVKMKEKGDIPEGYSVSREKKERFSLILESASTNQTSMYLCASSLGTSGAETQYFGPGTRLLVL.